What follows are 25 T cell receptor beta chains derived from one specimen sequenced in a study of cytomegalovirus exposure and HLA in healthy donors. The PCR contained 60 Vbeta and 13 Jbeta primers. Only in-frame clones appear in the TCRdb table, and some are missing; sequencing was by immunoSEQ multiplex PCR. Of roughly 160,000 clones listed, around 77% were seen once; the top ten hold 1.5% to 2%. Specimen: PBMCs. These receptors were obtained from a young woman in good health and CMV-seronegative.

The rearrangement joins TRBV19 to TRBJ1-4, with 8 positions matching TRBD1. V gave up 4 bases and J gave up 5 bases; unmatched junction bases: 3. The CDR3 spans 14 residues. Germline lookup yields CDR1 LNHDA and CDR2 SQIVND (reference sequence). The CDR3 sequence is CASSTRDRNEKLFF. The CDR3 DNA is TGTGCCAGTAGTACCCGGGACAGGAATGAAAAACTGTTTTTT.

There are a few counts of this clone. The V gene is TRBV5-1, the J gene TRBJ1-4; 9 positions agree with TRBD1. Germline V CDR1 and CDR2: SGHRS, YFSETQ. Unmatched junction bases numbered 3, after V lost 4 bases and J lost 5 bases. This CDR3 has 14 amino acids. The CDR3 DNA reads TGCGCCAGCAGCCTCGGGACAGGGAATGAAAAACTGTTTTTT. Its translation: CASSLGTGNEKLFF.

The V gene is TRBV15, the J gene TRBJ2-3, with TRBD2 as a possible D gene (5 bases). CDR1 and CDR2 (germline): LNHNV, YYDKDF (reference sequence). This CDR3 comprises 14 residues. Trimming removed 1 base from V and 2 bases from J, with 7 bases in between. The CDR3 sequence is CATSRGRDTDTQYF. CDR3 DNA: TGTGCCACCAGCAGAGGACGGGACACAGATACGCAGTATTTT.

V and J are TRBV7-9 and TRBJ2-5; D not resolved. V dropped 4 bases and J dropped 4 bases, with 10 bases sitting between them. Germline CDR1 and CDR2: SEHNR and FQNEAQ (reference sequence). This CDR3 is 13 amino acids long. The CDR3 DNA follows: TGTGCCAGCAGCTCCCATGGCCGAGAGACCCAGTACTTC. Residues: CASSSHGRETQYF.

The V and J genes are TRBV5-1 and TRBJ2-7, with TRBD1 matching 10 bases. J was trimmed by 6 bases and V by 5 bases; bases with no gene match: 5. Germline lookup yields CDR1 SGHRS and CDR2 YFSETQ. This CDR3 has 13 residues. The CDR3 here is CASSRDRGAEQYF. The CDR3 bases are TGCGCCAGCAGTCGGGACAGGGGCGCCGAGCAGTACTTC.

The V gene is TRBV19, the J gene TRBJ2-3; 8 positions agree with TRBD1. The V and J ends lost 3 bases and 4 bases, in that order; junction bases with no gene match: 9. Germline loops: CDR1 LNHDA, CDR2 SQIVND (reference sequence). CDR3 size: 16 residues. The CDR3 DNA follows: TGTGCCAGTAGTATCGGTCCAGGGGGCGTAGCAGATACGCAGTATTTT. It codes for CASSIGPGGVADTQYF. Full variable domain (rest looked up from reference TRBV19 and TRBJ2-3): DGGITQSPKYLFRKEGQNVTLSCEQNLNHDAMYWYRQDPGQGLRLIYYSQIVNDFQKGDIAEGYSVSREKKESFPLTVTSAQKNPTAFYLCASSIGPGGVADTQYFGPGTRLTVL.

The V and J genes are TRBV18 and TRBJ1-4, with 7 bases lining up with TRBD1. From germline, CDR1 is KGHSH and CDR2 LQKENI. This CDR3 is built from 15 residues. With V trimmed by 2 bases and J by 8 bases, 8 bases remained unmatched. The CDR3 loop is CASSPEEGAREKLFF. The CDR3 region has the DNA TGTGCCAGCTCACCAGAAGAGGGGGCGAGGGAAAAACTGTTTTTT.

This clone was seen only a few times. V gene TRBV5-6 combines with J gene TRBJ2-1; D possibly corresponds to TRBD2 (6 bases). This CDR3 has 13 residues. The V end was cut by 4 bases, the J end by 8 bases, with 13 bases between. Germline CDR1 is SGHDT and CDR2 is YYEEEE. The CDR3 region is CASSAGLSDEQFF. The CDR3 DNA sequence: TGTGCCAGCAGCGCGGGACTCTCGGATGAGCAGTTCTTC. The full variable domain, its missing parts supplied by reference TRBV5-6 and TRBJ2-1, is DAGVTQSPTHLIKTRGQQVTLRCSPKSGHDTVSWYQQALGQGPQFIFQYYEEEERQRGNFPDRFSGHQFPNYSSELNVNALLLGDSALYLCASSAGLSDEQFFGPGTRLTVL.

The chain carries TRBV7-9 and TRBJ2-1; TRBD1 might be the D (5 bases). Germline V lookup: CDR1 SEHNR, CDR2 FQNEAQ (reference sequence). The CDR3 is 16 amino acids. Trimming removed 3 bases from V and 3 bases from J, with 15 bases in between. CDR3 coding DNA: TGTGCCAGCAGCTTTACCGAGCAGGGCATCTACAATGAGCAGTTCTTC. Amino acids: CASSFTEQGIYNEQFF.

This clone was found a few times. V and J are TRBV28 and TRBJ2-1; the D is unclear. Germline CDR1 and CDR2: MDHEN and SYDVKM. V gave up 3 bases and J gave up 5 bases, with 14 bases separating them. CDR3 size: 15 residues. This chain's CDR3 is CASSFAEDSHNEQFF. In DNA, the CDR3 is TGTGCCAGCAGTTTTGCCGAGGATTCTCACAATGAGCAGTTCTTC.

CDR3 amino acids: CASSQDGPQGSGETQYF. For the CDR3, the DNA is TGCGCCAGCAGCCAAGATGGGCCGCAGGGGTCGGGAGAGACCCAGTACTTC. The V call is TRBV4-1, the J call TRBJ2-5; weak D call: TRBD1 (6 bases). Germline V gene sequence: CDR1 MGHRA, CDR2 YSYEKL. V lost 0 bases, J lost 4 bases, and 18 bases lay in between. CDR3 length: 17 amino acids.

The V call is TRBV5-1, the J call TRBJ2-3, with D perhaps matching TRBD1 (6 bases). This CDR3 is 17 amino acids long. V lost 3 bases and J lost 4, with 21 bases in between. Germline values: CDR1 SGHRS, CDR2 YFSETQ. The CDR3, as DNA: TGCGCCAGCAGCTCGGACGGACAGTTATTGGGCCCAGATACGCAGTATTTT. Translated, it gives CASSSDGQLLGPDTQYF. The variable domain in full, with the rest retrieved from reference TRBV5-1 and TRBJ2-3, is KAGVTQTPRYLIKTRGQQVTLSCSPISGHRSVSWYQQTPGQGLQFLFEYFSETQRNKGNFPGRFSGRQFSNSRSEMNVSTLELGDSALYLCASSSDGQLLGPDTQYFGPGTRLTVL.

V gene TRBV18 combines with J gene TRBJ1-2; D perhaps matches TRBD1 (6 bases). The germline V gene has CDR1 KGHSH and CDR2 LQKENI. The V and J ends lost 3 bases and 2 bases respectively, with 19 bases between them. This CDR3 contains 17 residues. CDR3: CASSPNPNRVRNYGYTF. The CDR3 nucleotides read TGTGCCAGCTCACCCAACCCTAACAGGGTTCGCAACTATGGCTACACCTTC. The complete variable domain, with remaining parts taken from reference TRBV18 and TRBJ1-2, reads NAGVMQNPRHLVRRRGQEARLRCSPMKGHSHVYWYRQLPEEGLKFMVYLQKENIIDESGMPKERFSAEFPKEGPSILRIQQVVRGDSAAYFCASSPNPNRVRNYGYTFGSGTRLTVV.

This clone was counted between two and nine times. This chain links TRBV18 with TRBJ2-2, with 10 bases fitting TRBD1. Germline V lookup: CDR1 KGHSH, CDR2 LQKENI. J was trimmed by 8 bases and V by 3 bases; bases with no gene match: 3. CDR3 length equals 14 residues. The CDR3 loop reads CASSPDRGTGELFF. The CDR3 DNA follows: TGTGCCAGCTCACCGGACAGGGGGACGGGGGAGCTGTTTTTT.

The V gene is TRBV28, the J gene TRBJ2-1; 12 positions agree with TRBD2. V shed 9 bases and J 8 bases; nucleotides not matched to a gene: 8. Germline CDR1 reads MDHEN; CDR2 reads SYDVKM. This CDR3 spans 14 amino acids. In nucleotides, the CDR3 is TGTGCCAGTCGACTAGCGGGAGCTATTCATGAGCAGTTCTTC. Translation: CASRLAGAIHEQFF. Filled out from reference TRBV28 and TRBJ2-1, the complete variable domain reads DVKVTQSSRYLVKRTGEKVFLECVQDMDHENMFWYRQDPGLGLRLIYFSYDVKMKEKGDIPEGYSVSREKKERFSLILESASTNQTSMYLCASRLAGAIHEQFFGPGTRLTVL.

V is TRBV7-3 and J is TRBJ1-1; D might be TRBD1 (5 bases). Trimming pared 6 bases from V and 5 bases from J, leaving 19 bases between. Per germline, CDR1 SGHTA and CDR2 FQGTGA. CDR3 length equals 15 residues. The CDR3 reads CASRNRGGEGTEAFF. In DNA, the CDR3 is TGTGCCAGCAGAAACCGCGGGGGGGAAGGGACTGAAGCTTTCTTT. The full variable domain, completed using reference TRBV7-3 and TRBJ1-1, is GAGVSQTPSNKVTEKGKYVELRCDPISGHTALYWYRQSLGQGPEFLIYFQGTGAADDSGLPNDRFFAVRPEGSVSTLKIQRTERGDSAVYLCASRNRGGEGTEAFFGQGTRLTVV.

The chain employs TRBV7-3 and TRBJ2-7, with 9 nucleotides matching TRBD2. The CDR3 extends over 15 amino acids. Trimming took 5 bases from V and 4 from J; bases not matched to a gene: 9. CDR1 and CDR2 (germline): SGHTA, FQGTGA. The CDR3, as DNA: TGTGCCAGCAGCCCCGGGGGCGGGAGGGCTTACGAGCAGTACTTC. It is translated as CASSPGGGRAYEQYF.

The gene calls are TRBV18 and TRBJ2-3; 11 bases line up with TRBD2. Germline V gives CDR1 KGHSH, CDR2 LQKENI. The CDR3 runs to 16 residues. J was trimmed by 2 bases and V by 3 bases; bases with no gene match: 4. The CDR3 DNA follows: TGTGCCAGCTCACCCCTAGCGGGGGGCACCACAGATACGCAGTATTTT. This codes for CASSPLAGGTTDTQYF.

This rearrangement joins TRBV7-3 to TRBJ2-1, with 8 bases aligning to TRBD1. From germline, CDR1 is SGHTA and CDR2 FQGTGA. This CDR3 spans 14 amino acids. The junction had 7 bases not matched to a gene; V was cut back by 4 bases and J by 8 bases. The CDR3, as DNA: TGTGCCAGCAGCTCCATATCGACAGGGGATGAGCAGTTCTTC. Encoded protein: CASSSISTGDEQFF.

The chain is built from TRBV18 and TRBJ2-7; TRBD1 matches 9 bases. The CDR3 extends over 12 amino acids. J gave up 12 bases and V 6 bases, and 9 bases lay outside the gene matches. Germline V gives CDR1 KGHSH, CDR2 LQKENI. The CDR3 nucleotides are TGTGCCAGCTCGCGAGACAGGGACAGGGCGTACTTC. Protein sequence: CASSRDRDRAYF.

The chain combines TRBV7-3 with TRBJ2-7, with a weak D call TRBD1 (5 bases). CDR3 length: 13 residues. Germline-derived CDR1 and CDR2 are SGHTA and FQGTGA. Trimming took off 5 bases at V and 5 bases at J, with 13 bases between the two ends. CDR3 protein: CASSLTWGDEQYF. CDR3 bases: TGTGCCAGCAGCCTCACCTGGGGCGACGAGCAGTACTTC.

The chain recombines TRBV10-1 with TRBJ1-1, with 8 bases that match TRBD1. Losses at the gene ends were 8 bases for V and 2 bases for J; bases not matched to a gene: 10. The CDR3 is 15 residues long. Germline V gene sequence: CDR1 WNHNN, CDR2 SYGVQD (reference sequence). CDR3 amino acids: CASDRGRGTNTEAFF. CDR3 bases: TGCGCCAGCGACAGGGGCAGGGGGACCAACACTGAAGCTTTCTTT.

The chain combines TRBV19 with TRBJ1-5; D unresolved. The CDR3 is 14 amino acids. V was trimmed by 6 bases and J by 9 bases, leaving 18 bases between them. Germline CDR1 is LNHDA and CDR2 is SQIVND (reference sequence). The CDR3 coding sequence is TGTGCCAGTAGCCCCCTCGAACCCAACGGGCCCCAGCATTTT. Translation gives CASSPLEPNGPQHF. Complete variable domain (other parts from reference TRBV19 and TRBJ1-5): DGGITQSPKYLFRKEGQNVTLSCEQNLNHDAMYWYRQDPGQGLRLIYYSQIVNDFQKGDIAEGYSVSREKKESFPLTVTSAQKNPTAFYLCASSPLEPNGPQHFGDGTRLSIL.

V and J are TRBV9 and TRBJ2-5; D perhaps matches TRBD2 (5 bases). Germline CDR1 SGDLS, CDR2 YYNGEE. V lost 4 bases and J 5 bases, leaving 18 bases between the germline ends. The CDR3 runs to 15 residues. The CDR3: CASSPNPAGGETQYF. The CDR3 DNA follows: TGTGCCAGCAGCCCCAACCCCGCGGGCGGGGAGACCCAGTACTTC.

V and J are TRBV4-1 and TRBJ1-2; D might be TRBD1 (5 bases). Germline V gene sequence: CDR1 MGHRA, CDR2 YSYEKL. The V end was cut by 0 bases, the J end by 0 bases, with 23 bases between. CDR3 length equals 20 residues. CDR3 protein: CASSQDRAFGGRTSNYGYTF. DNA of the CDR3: TGCGCCAGCAGCCAAGATCGAGCCTTCGGGGGACGGACCTCTAACTATGGCTACACCTTC.